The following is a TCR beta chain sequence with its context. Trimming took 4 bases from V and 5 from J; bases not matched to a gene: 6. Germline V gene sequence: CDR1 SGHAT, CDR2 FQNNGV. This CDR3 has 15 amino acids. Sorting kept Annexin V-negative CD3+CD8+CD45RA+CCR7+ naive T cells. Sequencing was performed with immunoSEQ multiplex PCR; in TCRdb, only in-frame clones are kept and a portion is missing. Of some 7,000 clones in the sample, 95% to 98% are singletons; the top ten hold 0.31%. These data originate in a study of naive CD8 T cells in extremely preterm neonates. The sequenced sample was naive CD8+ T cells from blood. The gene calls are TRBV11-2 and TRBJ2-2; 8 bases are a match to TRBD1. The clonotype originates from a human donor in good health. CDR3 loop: CASSSWTGRTGELFF. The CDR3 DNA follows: TGTGCCAGCAGCTCTTGGACAGGGAGAACCGGGGAGCTGTTTTTT. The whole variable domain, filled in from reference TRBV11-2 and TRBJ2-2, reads EAGVAQSPRYKIIEKRQSVAFWCNPISGHATLYWYQQILGQGPKLLIQFQNNGVVDDSQLPKDRFSAERLKGVDSTLKIQPAKLEDSAVYLCASSSWTGRTGELFFGEGSRLTVL.